The entry that follows covers one TCR beta chain sequence. The antigen remains unidentified. TCR beta VDJ and CDR3 were profiled, and genomic DNA was the template. A single record per CDR3 protein comes from TCRdb applying MiXCR to the reads. The table shows about 220,000 distinct CDR3 sequences, with around 43% occurring only once. These data come from a study of CD8+CD57+ T cells in acquired aplastic anemia. Study-wide context: Recorded DNA amounts for sorted CD4+ and CD8+ cells had an average of 3.2 ug. Study outcomes and limitations: Overlapping CD8+ CDR3 repertoires of patients and controls contained under 30 shared sequences.

Before being chosen for sequencing, patients had shown CD8+CD57+ cell expansion by flow cytometry. All patients had severe acquired aplastic anemia. Blood sampling was performed on the patients, and none of them had received therapy by then. The clonotype comes from a human donor with aplastic anemia. Source material: sorted CD4+, CD8+, or CD8+CD57+ T cells (not recorded which) from PBMCs.

For the CDR3, the DNA is TGCAGTGCTGGTTATAGGGACAGCGGAGGCTACACCTTC. It specifies CSAGYRDSGGYTF. The rearrangement links TRBV20-1 to TRBJ1-2, with 7 positions matching TRBD1. V was clipped by 5 bases and J by 8 bases; unmatched bases: 11. The CDR3 spans 13 residues. Germline lookup yields CDR1 DFQATT and CDR2 SNEGSKA (reference sequence).